What follows is one T cell receptor (beta chain) and its context. Its antigen is as yet unknown. With 60 Vbeta and 13 Jbeta primers, the PCR was carried out. Only in-frame clones appear in the TCRdb table, and some are missing; sequencing was by immunoSEQ multiplex PCR. The data show 85,000 to 130,000 clones, roughly three quarters seen once. This sample is drawn from a study of cytomegalovirus exposure and HLA in healthy donors. At sampling all donors were nominally healthy, likely with unrecorded immune exposures. This CDR3 is 14 amino acids long. CDR1 is SGHRS, CDR2 YFSETQ, per germline. V was pared by 3 bases and J by 4 bases, with 4 bases of the junction left unmatched. Study results and limitations: Cytomegalovirus-associated TCR beta chains were listed, numbering 150 to 200. Accurate predictions that matched the HLA-A and HLA-B alleles of most subjects were reportedly made from TCR beta sequences.

The TCR sequence derives from a woman in her forties or fifties in good health and CMV-seropositive. Material for sequencing was PBMCs. The chain joins TRBV5-1 to TRBJ1-1; the match to TRBD1 covers 9 bases. In nucleotides, the CDR3 is TGCGCCAGCAGCTCACAGGGGGCGAGCACTGAAGCTTTCTTT. As protein: CASSSQGASTEAFF.